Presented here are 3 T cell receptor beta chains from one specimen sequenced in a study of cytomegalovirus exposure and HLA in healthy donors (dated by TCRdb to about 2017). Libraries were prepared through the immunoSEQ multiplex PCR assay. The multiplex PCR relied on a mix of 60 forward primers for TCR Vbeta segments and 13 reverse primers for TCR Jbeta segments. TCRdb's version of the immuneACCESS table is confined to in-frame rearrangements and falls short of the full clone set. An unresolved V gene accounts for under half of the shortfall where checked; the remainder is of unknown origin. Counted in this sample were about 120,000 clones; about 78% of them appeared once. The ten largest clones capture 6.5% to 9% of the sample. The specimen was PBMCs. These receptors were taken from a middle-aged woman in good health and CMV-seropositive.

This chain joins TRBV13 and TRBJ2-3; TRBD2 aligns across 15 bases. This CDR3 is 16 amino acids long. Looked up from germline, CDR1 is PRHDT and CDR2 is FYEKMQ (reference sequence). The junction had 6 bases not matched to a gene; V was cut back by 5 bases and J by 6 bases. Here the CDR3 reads CASSPPGLAGGDTQYF. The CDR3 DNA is TGTGCCAGCAGCCCCCCTGGACTAGCGGGGGGGGATACGCAGTATTTT. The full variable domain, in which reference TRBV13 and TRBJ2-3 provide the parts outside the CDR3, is AAGVIQSPRHLIKEKRETATLKCYPIPRHDTVYWYQQGPGQDPQFLISFYEKMQSDKGSIPDRFSAQQFSDYHSELNMSSLELGDSALYFCASSPPGLAGGDTQYFGPGTRLTVL.

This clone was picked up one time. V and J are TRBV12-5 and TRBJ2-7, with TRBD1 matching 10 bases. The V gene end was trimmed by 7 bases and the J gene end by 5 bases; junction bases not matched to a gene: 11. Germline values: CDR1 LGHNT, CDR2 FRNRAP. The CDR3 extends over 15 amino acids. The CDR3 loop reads CASVRLGQGVHEQYF. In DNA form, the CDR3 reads TGTGCTAGTGTCCGACTAGGACAGGGGGTCCACGAGCAGTACTTC.

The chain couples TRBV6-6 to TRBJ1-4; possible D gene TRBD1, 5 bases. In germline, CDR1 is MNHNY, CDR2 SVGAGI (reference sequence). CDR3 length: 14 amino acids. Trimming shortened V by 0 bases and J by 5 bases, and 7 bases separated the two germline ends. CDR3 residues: CASSYSSGNEKLFF. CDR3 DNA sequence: TGTGCCAGCAGTTACTCATCAGGGAATGAAAAACTGTTTTTT.